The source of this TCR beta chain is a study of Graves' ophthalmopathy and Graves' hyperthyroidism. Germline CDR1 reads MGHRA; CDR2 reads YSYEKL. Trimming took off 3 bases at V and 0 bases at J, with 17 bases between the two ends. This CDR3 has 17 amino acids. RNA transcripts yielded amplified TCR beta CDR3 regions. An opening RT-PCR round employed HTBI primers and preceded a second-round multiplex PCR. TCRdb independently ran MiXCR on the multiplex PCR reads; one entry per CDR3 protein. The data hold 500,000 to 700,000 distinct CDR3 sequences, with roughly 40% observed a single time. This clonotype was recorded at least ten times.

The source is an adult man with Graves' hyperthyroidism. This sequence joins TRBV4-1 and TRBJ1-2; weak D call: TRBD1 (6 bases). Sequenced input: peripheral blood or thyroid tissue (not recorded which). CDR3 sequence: CASSHLRVRGPNYGYTF. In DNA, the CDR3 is TGCGCCAGCAGCCACCTCAGGGTCAGGGGCCCTAACTATGGCTACACCTTC.